Listed below are T cell receptor beta chains from one sample, sequenced in a study of blood T cell repertoires in COVID-19. TCRdb keeps only in-frame clones here, not all; method: immunoSEQ multiplex PCR. This sample has roughly 140,000 clones, with roughly 76% found just once. Material for sequencing was peripheral blood. These receptors originate from a human donor with acute or convalescent COVID-19. The donor label of this sample is uncertain. Both conserved end residues are part of each CDR3. D genes are given only for firm matches. A row's size may be missing; if present it is once, few, many or a size class.

abundance: NA
v_gene: TRBV18
j_gene: TRBJ1-1
d_gene: TRBD1
CDR3aa: CASSPGTGTTEAFF
CDR3nt: TGTGCCAGCTCTCCCGGGACAGGGACCACTGAAGCTTTCTTT

abundance: NA
v_gene: TRBV6-5
j_gene: TRBJ1-2
d_gene: TRBD1
CDR3aa: CASSYIKGAYGYTF
CDR3nt: TGTGCCAGCAGTTACATAAAGGGGGCCTATGGCTACACCTTC

abundance: NA
v_gene: TRBV6-1
j_gene: TRBJ1-5
d_gene: NA
CDR3aa: CASSEGGVSNQPQHF
CDR3nt: TGTGCCAGCAGTGAGGGAGGGGTGAGCAATCAGCCCCAGCATTTT

abundance: NA
v_gene: TRBV7-2
j_gene: TRBJ1-1
d_gene: NA
CDR3aa: CASSLELGNSEAFF
CDR3nt: TGTGCCAGCAGCTTAGAACTAGGGAATTCTGAAGCTTTCTTT

abundance: NA
v_gene: TRBV5-4
j_gene: TRBJ1-1
d_gene: TRBD1
CDR3aa: CASSSRGQGFGAFF
CDR3nt: TGTGCCAGCAGCTCTCGGGGACAGGGTTTTGGAGCTTTCTTT

abundance: NA
v_gene: TRBV19
j_gene: TRBJ2-2
d_gene: TRBD2
CDR3aa: CASTHLAGGPSGELFF
CDR3nt: TGTGCCAGTACCCATCTAGCGGGGGGGCCGAGCGGGGAGCTGTTTTTT

abundance: NA
v_gene: TRBV19
j_gene: TRBJ1-3
d_gene: NA
CDR3aa: CASSPDTSLSGNTIYF
CDR3nt: TGTGCCAGTAGTCCGGACACATCGCTCTCTGGAAACACCATATATTTT

abundance: NA
v_gene: TRBV4-1
j_gene: TRBJ1-1
d_gene: NA
CDR3aa: CASSRGAEAFF
CDR3nt: TGCGCCAGCAGCCGGGGGGCTGAAGCTTTCTTT

abundance: NA
v_gene: TRBV29-1
j_gene: TRBJ1-2
d_gene: NA
CDR3aa: CSVLDKANYGYTF
CDR3nt: TGCAGCGTGCTCGACAAAGCTAACTATGGCTACACCTTC

abundance: NA
v_gene: TRBV11-3
j_gene: TRBJ2-1
d_gene: NA
CDR3aa: CASSLEAAASSYNEQFF
CDR3nt: TGTGCCAGCAGCTTAGAAGCGGCCGCCAGCTCCTACAATGAGCAGTTCTTC

abundance: NA
v_gene: TRBV11-2
j_gene: TRBJ2-1
d_gene: NA
CDR3aa: CASSLETVAYNEQFF
CDR3nt: TGTGCCAGCAGCTTAGAAACAGTGGCCTACAATGAGCAGTTCTTC

abundance: NA
v_gene: TRBV3-1/TRBV3-2
j_gene: TRBJ1-2
d_gene: NA
CDR3aa: CASSQGPYGYTF
CDR3nt: TGTGCCAGCAGCCAAGGGCCCTATGGCTACACCTTC

abundance: NA
v_gene: TRBV27
j_gene: TRBJ1-6
d_gene: NA
CDR3aa: CASSLGALGSPLHF
CDR3nt: TGTGCCAGCAGTTTAGGTGCCCTCGGTTCACCCCTCCACTTT

abundance: NA
v_gene: TRBV4-1
j_gene: TRBJ1-5
d_gene: NA
CDR3aa: CASSLRGDNQPQHF
CDR3nt: TGCGCCAGCAGCCTACGGGGGGATAATCAGCCCCAGCATTTT

abundance: NA
v_gene: TRBV27
j_gene: TRBJ2-5
d_gene: NA
CDR3aa: CASSYDRSGETQYF
CDR3nt: TGTGCCAGCAGTTACGACAGGTCGGGGGAGACCCAGTACTTC

abundance: many
v_gene: TRBV3-1/TRBV3-2
j_gene: TRBJ2-2
d_gene: TRBD2
CDR3aa: CASSPYGTSGLAGELFF
CDR3nt: TGTGCCAGCAGCCCCTACGGCACTAGCGGGCTGGCCGGGGAGCTGTTTTTT

abundance: few
v_gene: TRBV2
j_gene: TRBJ1-2
d_gene: NA
CDR3aa: CASSSLLLDYGYTF
CDR3nt: TGTGCCAGCAGCTCACTCCTTCTTGACTATGGCTACACCTTC

abundance: NA
v_gene: TRBV5-1
j_gene: TRBJ2-1
d_gene: NA
CDR3aa: CASSLNINEQFF
CDR3nt: TGCGCCAGCAGCTTGAATATTAATGAGCAGTTCTTC

abundance: NA
v_gene: TRBV5-1
j_gene: TRBJ1-2
d_gene: TRBD1
CDR3aa: CASSAGTGNGYTF
CDR3nt: TGCGCCAGCAGCGCCGGGACAGGGAACGGCTACACCTTC

abundance: NA
v_gene: TRBV5-6
j_gene: TRBJ1-6
d_gene: NA
CDR3aa: CASSLFPIDFNSPLHF
CDR3nt: TGTGCCAGCAGCTTGTTCCCGATCGACTTTAATTCACCCCTCCACTTT

abundance: once
v_gene: TRBV6-5
j_gene: TRBJ2-2
d_gene: TRBD1
CDR3aa: CASSRRDRGPGELFF
CDR3nt: TGTGCCAGCAGTCGCCGGGACAGGGGTCCCGGGGAGCTGTTTTTT

abundance: few
v_gene: TRBV3-1/TRBV3-2
j_gene: TRBJ1-1
d_gene: NA
CDR3aa: CASSRTRGEAFF
CDR3nt: TGTGCCAGCAGCCGGACGAGGGGGGAAGCTTTCTTT

abundance: NA
v_gene: TRBV4-1
j_gene: TRBJ2-3
d_gene: NA
CDR3aa: CASSQEQGDSTDTQYF
CDR3nt: TGCGCCAGCAGCCAAGAGCAGGGCGACAGCACAGATACGCAGTATTTT

abundance: NA
v_gene: TRBV5-6
j_gene: TRBJ1-2
d_gene: TRBD1
CDR3aa: CASSSGQALYGYTF
CDR3nt: TGTGCCAGCAGCTCGGGACAGGCCTTATATGGCTACACCTTC

abundance: NA
v_gene: TRBV7-8
j_gene: TRBJ2-1
d_gene: TRBD1
CDR3aa: CASSPEDRGHEQFF
CDR3nt: TGTGCCAGCAGCCCCGAGGACAGGGGCCATGAGCAGTTCTTC

abundance: NA
v_gene: TRBV24-1
j_gene: TRBJ2-3
d_gene: NA
CDR3aa: CATSDATGSDTQYF
CDR3nt: TGTGCCACCAGTGATGCAACAGGGTCGGATACGCAGTATTTT

abundance: NA
v_gene: TRBV7-9
j_gene: TRBJ1-5
d_gene: NA
CDR3aa: CASTLSGGPQHF
CDR3nt: TGTGCCAGCACCCTCTCGGGGGGGCCCCAGCATTTT

abundance: NA
v_gene: TRBV7-3
j_gene: TRBJ2-3
d_gene: NA
CDR3aa: CASTPAGAGTDTQYF
CDR3nt: TGTGCCAGCACCCCGGCGGGGGCGGGCACAGATACGCAGTATTTT

abundance: NA
v_gene: TRBV7-9
j_gene: TRBJ2-3
d_gene: TRBD1
CDR3aa: CASSQGVQTGTDTQYF
CDR3nt: TGTGCCAGCAGCCAGGGGGTCCAGACCGGCACAGATACGCAGTATTTT

abundance: NA
v_gene: TRBV9
j_gene: TRBJ2-1
d_gene: TRBD2
CDR3aa: CASTESGSSYNEQFF
CDR3nt: TGTGCCAGCACCGAGAGCGGGAGCTCCTACAATGAGCAGTTCTTC

abundance: NA
v_gene: TRBV2
j_gene: TRBJ1-1
d_gene: NA
CDR3aa: CASSETENTEAFF
CDR3nt: TGTGCCAGCAGTGAAACAGAGAACACTGAAGCTTTCTTT

abundance: NA
v_gene: TRBV7-9
j_gene: TRBJ1-2
d_gene: NA
CDR3aa: CASSQSGALSDGYTF
CDR3nt: TGTGCCAGCAGCCAATCTGGGGCATTGAGCGATGGCTACACCTTC

abundance: NA
v_gene: TRBV3-1/TRBV3-2
j_gene: TRBJ1-2
d_gene: TRBD1
CDR3aa: CASSRPDRTGRSQTNYGYTF
CDR3nt: TGTGCCAGCAGCCGCCCGGATCGGACAGGCAGGTCCCAAACTAACTATGGCTACACCTTC

abundance: NA
v_gene: TRBV19
j_gene: TRBJ2-1
d_gene: TRBD2
CDR3aa: CASSIGKRGGYNEQFF
CDR3nt: TGTGCCAGTAGTATAGGAAAGCGGGGGGGTTACAATGAGCAGTTCTTC

abundance: NA
v_gene: TRBV5-4
j_gene: TRBJ2-7
d_gene: TRBD2
CDR3aa: CASSFGLAGEQYF
CDR3nt: TGTGCCAGCAGCTTTGGACTAGCGGGCGAGCAGTACTTC

abundance: NA
v_gene: TRBV9
j_gene: TRBJ2-5
d_gene: TRBD2
CDR3aa: CASSLFGGEETQYF
CDR3nt: TGTGCCAGCAGCCTTTTTGGGGGGGAAGAGACCCAGTACTTC

abundance: NA
v_gene: TRBV4-1
j_gene: TRBJ1-2
d_gene: NA
CDR3aa: CASSRKREDLYGYTF
CDR3nt: TGCGCCAGCAGCCGAAAGAGGGAAGACCTTTATGGCTACACCTTC

abundance: NA
v_gene: TRBV4-2
j_gene: TRBJ2-3
d_gene: TRBD2
CDR3aa: CASSPVGLAGGPSDTQYF
CDR3nt: TGTGCCAGCAGCCCCGTTGGACTAGCGGGGGGGCCCTCAGATACGCAGTATTTT

abundance: NA
v_gene: TRBV24-1
j_gene: TRBJ1-2
d_gene: TRBD1
CDR3aa: CATSDGTGARKGYTF
CDR3nt: TGTGCCACCAGTGACGGGACAGGGGCCCGGAAAGGCTACACCTTC

abundance: NA
v_gene: TRBV19
j_gene: TRBJ1-2
d_gene: TRBD1
CDR3aa: CASTKGQGHYGYTF
CDR3nt: TGTGCCAGTACTAAGGGACAGGGTCACTATGGCTACACCTTC

abundance: NA
v_gene: TRBV11-3
j_gene: TRBJ2-3
d_gene: TRBD1
CDR3aa: CASSSRTGVDTQYF
CDR3nt: TGTGCCAGCAGTTCACGGACAGGGGTGGATACGCAGTATTTT

abundance: NA
v_gene: TRBV29-1
j_gene: TRBJ1-4
d_gene: TRBD1
CDR3aa: CSVEGQGIEKLFF
CDR3nt: TGCAGCGTTGAAGGACAGGGAATTGAAAAACTGTTTTTT

abundance: NA
v_gene: TRBV5-6
j_gene: TRBJ1-2
d_gene: NA
CDR3aa: CASGGLGRNYGYTF
CDR3nt: TGTGCCAGCGGGGGACTTGGGAGGAACTATGGCTACACCTTC

abundance: NA
v_gene: TRBV4-1
j_gene: TRBJ1-2
d_gene: NA
CDR3aa: CASSQDGGLGYGYTF
CDR3nt: TGCGCCAGCAGCCAAGATGGGGGGTTGGGCTATGGCTACACCTTC

abundance: once
v_gene: TRBV4-1
j_gene: TRBJ2-7
d_gene: NA
CDR3aa: CASSQDWGLPSREQYF
CDR3nt: TGCGCCAGCAGCCAAGATTGGGGACTTCCAAGTCGCGAGCAGTACTTC

abundance: NA
v_gene: TRBV29-1
j_gene: TRBJ2-1
d_gene: NA
CDR3aa: CSVAQWSYNEQFF
CDR3nt: TGCAGCGTTGCACAGTGGTCTTACAATGAGCAGTTCTTC